The 27 T cell receptor beta chains in this list originate from one sample, sequenced in a study of blood T cell repertoires in COVID-19 (dated by TCRdb to about 2020). The library was produced with the immunoSEQ multiplex PCR assay. The table was pulled from immuneACCESS by TCRdb, which kept in-frame rearrangements only. Such tables lose some clones; where checked, under half of the loss comes from unresolved V genes, and the rest has no known cause. This sample has some 120,000 clones in its table, and 90% of those were observed once. The ten largest clones represent roughly 3.7% of the sample. Material: peripheral blood. The receptors stem from a man over 45 with active COVID-19.

The chain employs TRBV5-5 and TRBJ1-1, with D maybe TRBD1 (6 bases). Germline CDR1 and CDR2: SGHKS and YYEKEE (reference sequence). The V end lost 1 base, the J end lost 3 bases, and 16 bases lay between the germline ends. This CDR3 spans 16 amino acids. The CDR3 DNA follows: TGTGCCAGCAGCTTGTACGCGACAGGATCTTACACTGAAGCTTTCTTT. Amino acid sequence: CASSLYATGSYTEAFF.

The rearrangement links TRBV2 to TRBJ1-1, with 9 nucleotides matching TRBD1. Germline V gene sequence: CDR1 SNHLY, CDR2 FYNNEI. Trimming took 6 bases from V and 0 from J; bases not matched to a gene: 2. The CDR3 has 14 residues. The chain's CDR3 is CASRRQGVNTEAFF. In DNA form, the CDR3 reads TGTGCCAGCAGGAGACAGGGGGTGAACACTGAAGCTTTCTTT.

The chain carries TRBV3-1 (or the pseudogene TRBV3-2) and TRBJ1-4; 9 nucleotides line up with TRBD1. Germline trimming cut 6 bases from V and 7 bases from J; bases unmatched to any gene: 6. The CDR3 spans 14 residues. Germline V CDR1 and CDR2: LGHDT, YNNKEL (reference sequence). CDR3 loop: CASRQRQGVEKLFF. The CDR3 nucleotides are TGTGCCAGCAGGCAGAGACAGGGGGTTGAAAAACTGTTTTTT.

This chain joins TRBV3-1 (or the pseudogene TRBV3-2) and TRBJ1-2, with a possible D match to TRBD1 (6 bases). This CDR3 region has 16 residues. Trimming cost V 1 base and J 6 bases, with 18 bases left between them. Germline values: CDR1 LGHDT, CDR2 YNNKEL (reference sequence). CDR3 loop: CASSQVEVQGKNGYTF. CDR3 bases: TGTGCCAGCAGCCAAGTCGAGGTACAGGGCAAGAATGGCTACACCTTC.

The rearrangement uses TRBV9 and TRBJ1-1; D is ambiguous. CDR3 size: 13 residues. Trimming removed 4 bases at V and 2 bases at J, with 9 bases between. The germline V gene has CDR1 SGDLS and CDR2 YYNGEE. The chain's CDR3 is CASSSTVNTEAFF. As DNA, the CDR3 is TGTGCCAGCAGCTCTACTGTCAACACTGAAGCTTTCTTT.

The chain couples TRBV5-1 to TRBJ2-5; D gene unclear. This CDR3 has 16 amino acids. Trimming pared 0 bases from V and 5 bases from J, leaving 17 bases between. The V gene's germline CDR1 is SGHRS and CDR2 YFSETQ. The CDR3 here is CASSLGFRLDPETQYF. The CDR3 DNA is TGCGCCAGCAGCTTGGGGTTTAGGCTAGATCCGGAGACCCAGTACTTC.

This chain links TRBV12-5 with TRBJ2-3; possibly TRBD2 for D (5 bases). The CDR3 is 13 amino acids. V shed 0 bases and J shed 6 bases, with 7 bases lying between them. Germline assignment: CDR1 LGHNT and CDR2 FRNRAP. The CDR3 loop is CASGLVRRDTQYF. The CDR3 nucleotides are TGTGCTAGTGGTTTGGTAAGGAGGGATACGCAGTATTTT.

This clone turned up a few times. The V call is TRBV5-4, the J call TRBJ2-3, with 8 nucleotides matching TRBD2. CDR3 size: 15 residues. From germline, CDR1 is SGHNT and CDR2 YYREEE (reference sequence). V gave up 1 base and J gave up 3 bases; unmatched junction bases: 4. CDR3 nucleotides: TGTGCCAGCAGCTTGAGGCAGCGGGGGACAGATACGCAGTATTTT. This sequence encodes CASSLRQRGTDTQYF.

The CDR3, as DNA: TGTGCCATCAGTGATAGAACTAACTATGGCTACACCTTC. This encodes CAISDRTNYGYTF. The V gene is TRBV10-3, the J gene TRBJ1-2; the D is unclear. The CDR3 runs to 13 residues. V was trimmed by 3 bases and J by 0 bases, leaving 5 bases between them. Germline lookup yields CDR1 ENHRY and CDR2 SYGVKD.

The chain combines TRBV19 with TRBJ2-1, with a tentative D call TRBD1 (5 bases). Trimming stripped 4 bases from V and 6 bases from J, with 19 bases between. CDR1 is LNHDA, CDR2 SQIVND, per germline (reference sequence). The CDR3 contains 16 residues. The CDR3 sequence: CASSNPLRVSGNEQFF. CDR3 sequence (DNA): TGTGCCAGTAGTAACCCCCTCAGGGTCTCGGGCAATGAGCAGTTCTTC.

This clone was seen only a few times. This chain connects TRBV4-1 to TRBJ2-7, with TRBD1 identical over 7 bases. From germline, CDR1 is MGHRA and CDR2 YSYEKL. The V segment lost 6 bases and the J segment 6 bases; nucleotides outside the gene matches: 11. This CDR3 comprises 14 residues. CDR3 amino acids: CASSYRQGMGEQYV. In DNA, the CDR3 is TGCGCCAGCAGTTATCGACAGGGAATGGGCGAGCAGTACGTC.

The V call is TRBV6-5, the J call TRBJ2-7, with D possibly TRBD2 on 6 matching bases. CDR1 MNHEY and CDR2 SVGAGI come from the germline V gene. V shed 7 bases and J shed 7 bases, with 20 bases lying between them. The CDR3 length is 14 residues. CDR3 in amino acids: CASTISGTRREQYF. CDR3 nucleotides: TGTGCCAGCACTATATCAGGGACTCGTCGGGAGCAGTACTTC.

The V and J genes are TRBV6-6 and TRBJ2-3, with TRBD1 identical over 7 bases. J gave up 0 bases and V 6 bases, and 6 bases lay outside the gene matches. The CDR3 runs to 15 residues. Germline CDR1 is MNHNY and CDR2 is SVGAGI (reference sequence). The DNA of the CDR3 is TGTGCCAGCAGCCAGGGGGTGACTAGCACAGATACGCAGTATTTT. It encodes CASSQGVTSTDTQYF.

The CDR3 nucleotides read TGTGCCAGCAGTAGACAGGGGCCCCAGCATTTT. It translates to CASSRQGPQHF. The rearrangement links TRBV12-3 or TRBV12-4 to TRBJ1-5; 7 nucleotides agree with TRBD1. The CDR3 has 11 residues. Trimming at V came to 5 bases and at J to 9 bases, leaving 1 base not matched to a gene.

The chain couples TRBV7-8 to TRBJ1-2; a possible D gene is TRBD1 (6 bases). Germline V gene data show CDR1 as SGHVS and CDR2 as FQNEAQ. The ends were cut back, 5 bases at V and 8 bases at J, with 9 bases in the middle. This CDR3 has 11 amino acids. For the CDR3, the DNA is TGTGCCAGCAGCCCAGGGGAGGGCTACACCTTC. Its protein is CASSPGEGYTF. The complete variable domain, with remaining parts taken from reference TRBV7-8 and TRBJ1-2, reads GAGVSQSPRYKVAKRGQDVALRCDPISGHVSLFWYQQALGQGPEFLTYFQNEAQLDKSGLPSDRFFAERPEGSVSTLKIQRTQQEDSAVYLCASSPGEGYTFGSGTRLTVV.

The rearrangement joins TRBV14 to TRBJ2-4; 8 bases line up with TRBD1. In germline, CDR1 is SGHDN, CDR2 FVKESK. J lost 1 base, V lost 5 bases, and 7 bases had no gene match. The CDR3 totals 16 residues. CDR3 residues: CASSFGQGWAKNIQYF. CDR3 DNA sequence: TGTGCCAGCAGCTTTGGACAGGGTTGGGCCAAAAACATTCAGTACTTC. Full variable domain (rest looked up from reference TRBV14 and TRBJ2-4): EAGVTQFPSHSVIEKGQTVTLRCDPISGHDNLYWYRRVMGKEIKFLLHFVKESKQDESGMPNNRFLAERTGGTYSTLKVQPAELEDSGVYFCASSFGQGWAKNIQYFGAGTRLSVL.

V usage is TRBV5-1 and J usage is TRBJ1-6, with a weak D call TRBD1 (6 bases). The V gene lost 3 bases and the J gene lost 12 bases, with 19 bases spanning the gap. CDR1 SGHRS and CDR2 YFSETQ come from the germline V gene. The CDR3 is 15 amino acids. Here the CDR3 reads CASSWSGTSKEPLHF. As DNA, the CDR3 is TGCGCCAGCAGCTGGTCCGGGACATCGAAGGAACCCCTCCACTTT.

For the CDR3, the DNA is TGTGCCTGGAGCATAGACCGGGTAAATCAGCCCCAGCATTTT. It specifies CAWSIDRVNQPQHF. The V and J genes are TRBV30 and TRBJ1-5; D is uncertain. The CDR3 is made up of 14 amino acids. CDR1 and CDR2 (germline): GTSNPN, SVGIG (reference sequence). V lost 3 bases to trimming and J lost 4 bases, with 13 bases between them.

CDR3 nucleotides: TGTGCAAGTCGAGGATACCCGCGAGGGGGAGGGCAAGACAATGAGCAGTTCTTC. This codes for CASRGYPRGGGQDNEQFF. The V gene is TRBV12-2, the J gene TRBJ2-1; the table's TRBD2 call for D was not verified on the DNA. TRBV12-2 is recorded as a pseudogene. This CDR3 comprises 18 residues.

The chain couples TRBV19 to TRBJ2-7, with a possible D match to TRBD2 (5 bases). With 3 bases removed from V and 0 bases from J, the gap between germline ends came to 9 bases. Germline V gene data show CDR1 as LNHDA and CDR2 as SQIVND (reference sequence). There are 14 residues in the CDR3. CDR3 region: CASSIGDSSYEQYF. DNA for the CDR3: TGTGCCAGTAGTATCGGGGATAGCTCCTACGAGCAGTACTTC.

The chain has TRBV6-5 and TRBJ2-7; 12 nucleotides line up with TRBD1. The CDR3 consists of 15 residues. Germline trimming cut 10 bases from V and 6 bases from J; bases unmatched to any gene: 13. Per germline, CDR1 MNHEY and CDR2 SVGAGI. The CDR3 region has the DNA TGTGCCACATCGGTGCCGGGACAGGGGGCGATCGAGCAGTACTTC. Translated, it gives CATSVPGQGAIEQYF.

The chain links TRBV19 to TRBJ1-1; 7 bases line up with TRBD1. The CDR3 consists of 12 residues. Germline V gene data show CDR1 as LNHDA and CDR2 as SQIVND (reference sequence). V shed 8 bases and J 4 bases; nucleotides not matched to a gene: 4. CDR3 nucleotide sequence: TGTGCCAGTCGAACAGGGGTCACTGAAGCTTTCTTT. It translates to CASRTGVTEAFF.

The chain carries TRBV24-1 and TRBJ2-3, with D perhaps TRBD2 (6 bases). The CDR3 loop spans 14 amino acids. The germline gives CDR1 KGHDR, CDR2 SFDVKD. The ends were cut back, 9 bases at V and 0 bases at J, with 12 bases in the middle. CDR3 DNA: TGTGCCACCCGCGGGGCAGCTAGCACAGATACGCAGTATTTT. Amino acid sequence: CATRGAASTDTQYF.

The chain uses TRBV6-1 and TRBJ1-3, with unresolved D. CDR3 length: 15 residues. Trimming left V 3 bases short and J 5 bases short, with 14 bases between. The germline V gene encodes CDR1 MNHNS and CDR2 SASEGT. CDR3 amino acids: CASSDQGSRRNTIYF. The CDR3 DNA sequence: TGTGCCAGCAGTGACCAAGGGAGTAGAAGAAACACCATATATTTT.

The chain has TRBV5-4 and TRBJ1-2, with D perhaps matching TRBD1 (5 bases). The germline CDR1 and CDR2 sequences are SGHNT and YYREEE (reference sequence). Deletions cut 2 bases from V and 2 bases from J, with 10 bases between. There are 14 residues in the CDR3. CDR3 residues: CASSFGGENYGYTF. Here the CDR3 DNA reads TGTGCCAGCAGCTTCGGAGGGGAAAACTATGGCTACACCTTC.

V usage is TRBV5-4 and J usage is TRBJ2-2; 10 bases match TRBD2. V was pared by 4 bases and J by 4 bases, with 16 bases of the junction left unmatched. The CDR3 is made up of 19 amino acids. Germline CDR1 reads SGHNT; CDR2 reads YYREEE (reference sequence). This CDR3 is CASSLRKAGGPLGTGELFF. CDR3 bases: TGTGCCAGCAGCCTACGTAAAGCGGGAGGGCCCCTGGGCACCGGGGAGCTGTTTTTT. Drawing the rest from reference TRBV5-4 and TRBJ2-2, the complete variable domain is ETGVTQSPTHLIKTRGQQVTLRCSSQSGHNTVSWYQQALGQGPQFIFQYYREEENGRGNFPPRFSGLQFPNYSSELNVNALELDDSALYLCASSLRKAGGPLGTGELFFGEGSRLTVL.

V and J are TRBV5-1 and TRBJ2-7; tentative D call: TRBD2 (7 bases). Trimming shortened V by 0 bases and J by 0 bases, and 10 bases separated the two germline ends. CDR3 length: 15 amino acids. Germline V gene data show CDR1 as SGHRS and CDR2 as YFSETQ. The CDR3 DNA reads as TGCGCCAGCAGCTTGGGAGGGGGGGCCTCCTACGAGCAGTACTTC. It encodes CASSLGGGASYEQYF.